This T cell receptor (beta chain) was documented in a study of regulatory T cells in long-lasting Graves disease. Time point meaning: newly diagnosed GD, antithyroid drugs for less than 3 months. PBMCs provided the RNA from which the TCR library was made. This clonotype was recorded many times. Libraries of TCR beta came from iRepertoire HTBI primers plus Arm-PCR of CDR3 regions. Via MiXCR, TCRdb re-called the multiplex PCR reads, giving one row per CDR3 protein. The profile shows more than 300,000 distinct CDR3 sequences, less than 20% of them singletons. The CDR3 has 14 residues. Between the trimmed V and J ends, which lost 3 bases and 4 bases, there was a span of 12 bases. Germline CDR1 is SGHAT and CDR2 is FQNNGV.

J is TRBJ1-1 and V is TRBV11-2; maybe TRBD1 (5 bases). The sample consisted of peripheral blood mononuclear cells (PBMCs), taken at new diagnosis, from a patient treated with antithyroid drugs. This clonotype was sampled from a female donor with Graves disease. CDR3 sequence (DNA): TGTGCCAGCAGCTTTCCCAGGGCCGGCACTGAAGCTTTCTTT. Protein product: CASSFPRAGTEAFF.